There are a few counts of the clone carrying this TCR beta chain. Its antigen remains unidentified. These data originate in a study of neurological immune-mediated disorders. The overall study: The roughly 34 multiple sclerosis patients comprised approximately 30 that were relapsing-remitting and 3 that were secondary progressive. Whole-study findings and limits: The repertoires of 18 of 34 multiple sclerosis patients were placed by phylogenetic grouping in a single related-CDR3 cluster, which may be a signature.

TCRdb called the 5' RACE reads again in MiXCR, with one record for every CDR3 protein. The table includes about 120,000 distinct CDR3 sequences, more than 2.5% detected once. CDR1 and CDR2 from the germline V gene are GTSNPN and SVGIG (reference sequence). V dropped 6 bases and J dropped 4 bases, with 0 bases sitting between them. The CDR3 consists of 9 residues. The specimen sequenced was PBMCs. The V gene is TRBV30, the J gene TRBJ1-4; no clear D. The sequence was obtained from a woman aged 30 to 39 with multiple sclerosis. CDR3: CACNEKLFF. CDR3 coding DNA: TGTGCCTGTAATGAAAAACTGTTTTTT.